This T cell receptor beta chain was identified in a study of shared clonotypes between healthy human individuals. Study context: There were three CD4 naive, three CD4 memory, two CD8 naive and one CD8 memory plates per donor. Study findings and constraints: Naive subsets tended to show greater estimated richness than memory subsets.

Germline V CDR1 and CDR2: SGHDT, YYEEEE. CDR3 length equals 13 residues. V was cut by 0 bases and J by 6 bases, with 10 bases left in between. Naive CD8 cells, CD45RO-negative and positively selected for CCR7, excluded terminally differentiated effector memory CD45RA+ cells. Assay used: immunoSEQ multiplex PCR; TCRdb lists only in-frame clones, some missing. This sample yields some 2,000,000 clones, of which about 95% are seen a single time; 0.9% to 1.3% belongs to the top ten. About this clone itself: Its specificity is unknown.

The TCR was taken from a man aged 18 to 29 in good health. The chain links TRBV5-6 to TRBJ2-7; no reliable D call. Sequencing was done on a sample of naive CD8+ T cells sorted from blood. The CDR3 DNA reads TGTGCCAGCAGCTTGGGCACGATTGGCGAGCAGTACTTC. Protein: CASSLGTIGEQYF.